The rows below give T cell receptor beta chains drawn from one sample of a study of CD8+CD57+ T cells in acquired aplastic anemia. MiXCR was run by TCRdb on the reads, yielding one entry per CDR3 protein. The sample consists of around 250,000 distinct CDR3 sequences, 82% of them appearing once. Source material: sorted CD4+, CD8+, or CD8+CD57+ T cells (not recorded which) from PBMCs. These receptors all come from a human donor with aplastic anemia. The CDR3 runs from the conserved cysteine through the conserved F or W. D genes are given only for firm matches. The size of a clone is reported for some rows only, either as once, few or many, or as a class for expanded clones.

TRBV29-1,TRBD2,few,TRBJ2-7,TGCAGCGTTGCTAGCGGGGCCTACGAGCAGTACTTC,CSVASGAYEQYF
TRBV2,TRBD2,-,TRBJ2-3,TGTGCCAGCAGCGTTGGGCTAGCGGGGGCAGCAGATACGCAGTATTTT,CASSVGLAGAADTQYF
TRBV5-6,-,-,TRBJ2-1,TGTGCCACCAGCTTGGAGAGGGAGGGGGGGAATGAGCAGTTCTTC,CATSLEREGGNEQFF
TRBV9,-,-,TRBJ2-1,TGTGCCAGCAGCTTAGTGACTTGGGGGAGTGATCAGCTCTTC,CASSLVTWGSDQLF
TRBV5-1,TRBD1,-,TRBJ1-1,TGCGCCAGCAGCTCCTCGGGACAGGGGGCAGGGAACACTGAAGCTTTCTTT,CASSSSGQGAGNTEAFF
TRBV3-1,-,-,TRBJ1-2,TGTGCCAGCAGTCCTAACACAGGGAACTATGGCTACACCTTC,CASSPNTGNYGYTF
TRBV2,-,-,TRBJ1-5,TGTGCCAGCAGTGATGGAGGGGTTTCGTCGCAGTTCCAGCAGTTT,CASSDGGVSSQFQQF
TRBV11-2,-,-,TRBJ2-3,TGTGCCAGCAGCTGGGGGAGAGGGCCCACAGATACGCAGTATTTT,CASSWGRGPTDTQYF
TRBV11-2,-,-,TRBJ2-5,TGTGCCAGCAGAGCTTACAGGGAAGGCTATGAGACCCAGTACTTC,CASRAYREGYETQYF
TRBV20-1,-,-,TRBJ2-7,TGCAGTGCCAGAAATCGGGGACGCAAGAACTTC,CSARNRGRKNF
TRBV5-1,TRBD2,-,TRBJ2-2,TGCGCCAGCAGCTTACTAGCGGGAGACACCGGGGAGCTGTTTTTT,CASSLLAGDTGELFF
TRBV7-3,-,-,TRBJ1-2,TGTGCCAGCAGCTTGAGGTCCTATAATTCACCCCTCACCTTC,CASSLRSYNSPLTF
TRBV10-3,-,-,TRBJ1-5,TGTGCCAGCAGCCATGGGGACGTGAACAATCAGCCCCAGCATTTT,CASSHGDVNNQPQHF
TRBV11-3,-,-,TRBJ2-3,TGTGCCAGCAGCTTATTAAGGGGAGATACGCAGTATTTT,CASSLLRGDTQYF
TRBV7-2,-,-,TRBJ2-1,TGTGCCAGCAGCTTAGGCCGCCCCTCCTACCATGTGCAGTTCTTC,CASSLGRPSYHVQFF
TRBV7-6,-,-,TRBJ1-6,TGTGCCAGCAGCTTGGAGGGGACCCGCTACATCGGGCCACTCCACTTT,CASSLEGTRYIGPLHF
TRBV2,-,-,TRBJ1-2,TGTGCCAGCAGTGATGTTGGGATCCATGATCAGTTCTGCTACACATTC,CASSDVGIHDQFCYTF
TRBV5-6,-,many,TRBJ1-1,TGTGCCAGCAGCTTATGGGTAGTCACTGAAGCTTTCTTT,CASSLWVVTEAFF
TRBV19,TRBD1,-,TRBJ1-2,TGTGCCAGTAGTATCGGACAGGGGGCCTACTATGGCTACACCTTC,CASSIGQGAYYGYTF
TRBV19,-,-,TRBJ1-6,TGTGCCAGTAGTATAGCTAGCTCCTATAATTCACCCCTCCACTTT,CASSIASSYNSPLHF
TRBV5-5,TRBD1,-,TRBJ1-6,TGTGCCAGCAGCTCCTCACAGGGGTCACCCCTCCACTTT,CASSSSQGSPLHF
TRBV20-1,-,-,TRBJ2-1,TGCAGTGCCAAGAGCCCACAAAATGAGCAGTTCTTC,CSAKSPQNEQFF
TRBV2,TRBD2,-,TRBJ2-5,TGTGCCAGCAGTGAATCGTTAACTAGCGGACTGCTCCACGACCAAGAGACCCAGTACTTC,CASSESLTSGLLHDQETQYF
TRBV2,-,-,TRBJ1-6,TGTGCCAGCGGGGACGGGGGCACAGATGGGCAGTATTTTTCACCCCTCCACTTT,CASGDGGTDGQYFSPLHF
TRBV15,-,-,TRBJ2-3,TGTGCCAGCAGCTTAGCGGCAGATCAAGATACGCAGTATTTC,CASSLAADQDTQYF
TRBV7-9,-,-,TRBJ1-2,TGTGCCAGCAGCTTGGAGAGGGTAGGGCTCGTCTACGGCTACACCTTC,CASSLERVGLVYGYTF
TRBV9,-,-,TRBJ2-3,TGTGCCAGCAGCGCGGGAGGACAGAGAAATACGCAGTATTTT,CASSAGGQRNTQYF
TRBV7-8,-,-,TRBJ2-1,TGTGCCAGCAGCTTAAAGGATGGTCCGTTCTTC,CASSLKDGPFF